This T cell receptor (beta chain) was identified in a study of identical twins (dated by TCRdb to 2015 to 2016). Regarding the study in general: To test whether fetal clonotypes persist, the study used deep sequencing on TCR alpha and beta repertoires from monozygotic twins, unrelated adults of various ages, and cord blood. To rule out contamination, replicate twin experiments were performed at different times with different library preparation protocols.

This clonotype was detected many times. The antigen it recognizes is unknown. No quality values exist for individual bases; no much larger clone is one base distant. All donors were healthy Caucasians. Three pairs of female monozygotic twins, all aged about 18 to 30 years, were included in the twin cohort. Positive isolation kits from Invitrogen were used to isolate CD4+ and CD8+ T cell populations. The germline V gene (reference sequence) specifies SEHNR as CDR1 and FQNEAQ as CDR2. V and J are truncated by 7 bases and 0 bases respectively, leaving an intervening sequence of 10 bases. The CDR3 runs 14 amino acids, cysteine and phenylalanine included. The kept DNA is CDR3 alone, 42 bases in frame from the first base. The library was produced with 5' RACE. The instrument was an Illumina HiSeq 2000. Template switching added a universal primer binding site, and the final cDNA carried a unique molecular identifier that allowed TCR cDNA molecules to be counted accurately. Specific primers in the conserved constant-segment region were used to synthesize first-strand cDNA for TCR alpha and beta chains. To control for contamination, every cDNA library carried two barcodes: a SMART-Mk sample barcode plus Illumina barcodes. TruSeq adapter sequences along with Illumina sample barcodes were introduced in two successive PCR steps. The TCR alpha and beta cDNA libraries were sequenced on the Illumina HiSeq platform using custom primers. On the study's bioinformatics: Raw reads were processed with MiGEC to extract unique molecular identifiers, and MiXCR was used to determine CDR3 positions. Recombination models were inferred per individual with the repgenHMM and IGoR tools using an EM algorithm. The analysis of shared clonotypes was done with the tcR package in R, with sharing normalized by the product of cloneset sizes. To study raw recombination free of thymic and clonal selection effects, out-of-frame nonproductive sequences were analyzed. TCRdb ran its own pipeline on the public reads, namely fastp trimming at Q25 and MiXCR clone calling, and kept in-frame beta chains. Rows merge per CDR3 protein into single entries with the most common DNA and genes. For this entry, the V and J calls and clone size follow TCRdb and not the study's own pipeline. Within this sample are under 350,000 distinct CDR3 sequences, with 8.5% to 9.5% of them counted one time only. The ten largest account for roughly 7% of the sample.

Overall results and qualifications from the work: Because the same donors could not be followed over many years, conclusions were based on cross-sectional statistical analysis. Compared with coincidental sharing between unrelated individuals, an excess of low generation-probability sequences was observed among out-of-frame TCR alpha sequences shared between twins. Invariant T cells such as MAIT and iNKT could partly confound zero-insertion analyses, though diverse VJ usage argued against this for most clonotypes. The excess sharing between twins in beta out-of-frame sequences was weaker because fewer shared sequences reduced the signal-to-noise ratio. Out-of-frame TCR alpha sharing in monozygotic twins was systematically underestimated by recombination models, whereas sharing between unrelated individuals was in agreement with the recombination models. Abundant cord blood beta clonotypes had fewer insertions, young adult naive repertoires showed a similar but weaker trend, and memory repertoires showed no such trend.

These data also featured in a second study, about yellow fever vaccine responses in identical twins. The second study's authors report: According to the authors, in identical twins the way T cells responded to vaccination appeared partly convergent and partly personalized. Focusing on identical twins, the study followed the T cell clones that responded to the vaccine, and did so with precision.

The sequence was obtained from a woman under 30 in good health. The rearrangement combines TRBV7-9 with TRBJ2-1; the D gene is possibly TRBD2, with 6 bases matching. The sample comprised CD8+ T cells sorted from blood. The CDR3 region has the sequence CASTRDSSYNEQFF. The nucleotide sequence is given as TGTGCCAGCACCCGGGACTCCTCCTACAATGAGCAGTTCTTC.